Shown below are 11 T cell receptor beta chains from a single sample sequenced in a study of Graves' ophthalmopathy and Graves' hyperthyroidism. Amplification targeted the TCR beta CDR3 regions, with RNA transcripts as the source material. Investigators did first-round RT-PCR with HTBI primers, then second-round multiplex PCR. Using its own MiXCR run on the multiplex PCR reads, TCRdb lists one record per CDR3 protein. The repertoire consists of 350,000 or so distinct CDR3 sequences, with roughly 16% occurring once and the leading ten covering 9% to 15%. What was sequenced was peripheral blood. The receptors derive from an adult man with Graves' ophthalmopathy.

V gene TRBV6-2 or TRBV6-3 combines with J gene TRBJ2-5, with a weak D call TRBD1 (6 bases). With the DNA end fitting TRBJ2-1 better, the J assignment may be wrong. Germline V CDR1 and CDR2: MNHEY, SVGEGT. The CDR3 sequence is 13 residues long. CDR3 sequence (DNA): TGTGCCAGCAGTTACCGGGACAACAATGAGCAGTTCTTC. This translates into CASSYRDNNEQFF.

The sample holds many counts of this clonotype. The rearrangement links TRBV7-6 to TRBJ2-2; no clear D. Trimming took off 0 bases at V and 2 bases at J, with 10 bases between the two ends. CDR3 length equals 16 residues. Germline CDR1 SGHVS, CDR2 FNYEAQ. The CDR3 region has the DNA TGTGCCAGCAGCTTAGCTAGACCTGTAAACACCGGGGAGCTGTTTTTT. Translation gives CASSLARPVNTGELFF. The whole variable domain, remainder taken from reference TRBV7-6 and TRBJ2-2, is GAGVSQSPRYKVTKRGQDVALRCDPISGHVSLYWYRQALGQGPEFLTYFNYEAQQDKSGLPNDRFSAERPEGSISTLTIQRTEQRDSAMYRCASSLARPVNTGELFFGEGSRLTVL.

This clonotype has a handful of counts. A much more abundant neighbour one base away suggests this may be a read error. The CDR3 region is CASALWTGNNSPLHF. DNA for the CDR3: TGTGCCAGTGCCTTATGGACGGGGAATAATTCACCCCTCCACTTT. The gene calls are TRBV7-8 and TRBJ1-6; D is uncertain. This CDR3 contains 15 residues. V lost 9 bases, J lost 5 bases, and 17 bases lay in between. Germline CDR1 SGHVS, CDR2 FQNEAQ.

The table lists this clonotype with a few counts. The CDR3 sequence: CASSPTGEAQAFF. The CDR3 coding sequence is TGTGCCAGCAGTCCGACAGGGGAAGCCCAAGCTTTCTTT. The chain is built from TRBV12-3 or TRBV12-4 and TRBJ1-1, with 8 bases that match TRBD1. CDR3 length equals 13 residues. V shed 5 bases, J shed 9 bases, and the junction held 8 bases outside the gene matches.

The gene calls are TRBV25-1 and TRBJ1-2, with a tentative D call TRBD1 (5 bases). The CDR3 consists of 14 residues. Between the trimmed V and J ends, which lost 2 bases and 6 bases, there was a span of 13 bases. Germline V CDR1 and CDR2: MGHDK, SYGVNS. CDR3 amino acids: CASSEPGKTDGYTF. CDR3 coding DNA: TGTGCCAGCAGTGAACCGGGTAAGACAGATGGCTACACCTTC.

This clonotype was counted ten times or more. The chain has TRBV19 and TRBJ2-2, with 9 positions matching TRBD2. The CDR3 contains 15 residues. The V segment lost 7 bases and the J segment 6 bases; nucleotides outside the gene matches: 9. Germline values: CDR1 LNHDA, CDR2 SQIVND (reference sequence). CDR3 DNA: TGTGCCAGTACCATCGGTAGCGGGAGACCCGGGGAGCTGTTTTTT. This translates into CASTIGSGRPGELFF.

This clonotype has a count of ten or more. V is TRBV6-5 and J is TRBJ2-7; tentatively, D is TRBD2 (5 bases). V lost 8 bases and J lost 1, with 12 bases in between. CDR3 length: 13 amino acids. Germline CDR1 and CDR2: MNHEY and SVGAGI. CDR3 coding DNA: TGTGCCAGCCTACAGAGGGTATCCTACGAGCAGTACTTC. Protein: CASLQRVSYEQYF.

V is TRBV6-4 and J is TRBJ2-2, with TRBD2 matching 8 bases. Germline V gives CDR1 MRHNA, CDR2 SNTAGT. The CDR3 runs to 13 residues. With 3 bases clipped from V and 8 bases from J, the junction kept 2 bases outside the gene matches. CDR3 in DNA: TGTGCCAGCAGTGAAGCGGGAGCTGGGGAGCTGTTTTTT. Residues: CASSEAGAGELFF.

In this sample, this clonotype turned up many times. The chain employs TRBV29-1 and TRBJ1-2; maybe TRBD1 (5 bases). CDR1 and CDR2 from the germline V gene are SQVTM and ANQGSEA. Trimming took 2 bases from V and 8 from J, leaving 9 bases between them. The CDR3 runs to 11 residues. The CDR3 nucleotides read TGCAGCGTTGAACAGGGCTTGGGCTACACCTTC. Its protein product is CSVEQGLGYTF.

This clonotype was picked up many times. The rearrangement joins TRBV7-2 to TRBJ1-6, with TRBD1 identical over 7 bases. J lost 9 bases, V lost 4 bases, and 12 bases had no gene match. Germline CDR1 and CDR2: SGHTA and FQGNSA. This CDR3 has 16 residues. The CDR3 loop is CASSYDRVEIGSPLHF. The DNA for the CDR3 is TGTGCCAGCAGCTATGACAGGGTGGAAATAGGTTCACCCCTCCACTTT.

This clonotype was counted many times. Given a much more abundant clone one base away, this may be a read error. The rearrangement uses TRBV6-4 and TRBJ2-7; 9 bases are shared with TRBD2. CDR3 length: 17 amino acids. V lost 6 bases and J lost 1; bases outside the gene matches: 13. Germline CDR1 is MRHNA and CDR2 is SNTAGT. The CDR3 loop is CASRPIPWAGGSYEQYF. The CDR3 bases are TGTGCCAGCAGACCCATTCCGTGGGCGGGAGGGTCCTACGAGCAGTACTTC.